Listed below are T cell receptor beta chains from one sample, sequenced in a study of blood T cell repertoires in COVID-19. Profiled with immunoSEQ multiplex PCR; TCRdb holds only in-frame clones, not every one. The sample consists of 40,000 to 45,000 clones, 75% to 90% of them appearing once. The material sequenced was peripheral blood. The receptors originated from a man aged 50 or older with active COVID-19. CDR3s include the opening cysteine and the closing phenylalanine or tryptophan. Fields, in order: clone size, V gene, J gene, D gene, CDR3 DNA, CDR3 protein. A D gene is named only where the DNA matches it firmly. Part of the rows lack a size; the others show once, few, many or a class for expanded clones.

>once|TRBV6-2/TRBV6-3|TRBJ2-6|TRBD2
TGTGCCAGCAGCCGCGGGAGGTCAGGGGCCAACGTCCTGACTTTC
CASSRGRSGANVLTF
>NA|TRBV6-2/TRBV6-3|TRBJ1-5|NA
TGTGCCAGCAGCAACGGCGGGGGACAGCCCCAGCATTTT
CASSNGGGQPQHF
>once|TRBV9|TRBJ1-5|TRBD1
TGTGCCAGCAGCCGGACAGGGAGCAATCAGCCCCAGCATTTT
CASSRTGSNQPQHF
>NA|TRBV6-2/TRBV6-3|TRBJ2-7|NA
TGTGCCAGCAGTTACTCTGCGCGGCTCGGGCGGAGGACCTACGAGCAGTACTTC
CASSYSARLGRRTYEQYF
>NA|TRBV18|TRBJ2-7|TRBD1
TGTGCCAGCTCACCACCATCCAGGGGGCGATACGAGCAGTACTTC
CASSPPSRGRYEQYF
>NA|TRBV28|TRBJ2-5|TRBD2
TGTGCCAGCACCTTCAGCGGGGGGGCGGGAGAGACCCAGTACTTC
CASTFSGGAGETQYF
>NA|TRBV6-2/TRBV6-3|TRBJ2-7|TRBD2
TGTGCCAGCAGTCTAGCGGGAGGGCTCTCCTACGAGCAGTACTTC
CASSLAGGLSYEQYF
>once|TRBV6-5|TRBJ2-1|NA
TGTGCCAGCAGCCCCTTCTCCTACAATGAGCAGTTCTTC
CASSPFSYNEQFF
>once|TRBV7-3|TRBJ2-7|TRBD1
TGTGCCAGCAGCCAGGGGGCGGGTGAGCAGTACTTC
CASSQGAGEQYF
>NA|TRBV30|TRBJ1-3|TRBD1
TGTGCCTGGAGGACAGGGGGTCCCTCTGGAAACACCATATATTTT
CAWRTGGPSGNTIYF
>NA|TRBV9|TRBJ2-1|TRBD2
TGTGCCAGCAGCGAGGGGACTAGCACCACCTACAATGAGCAGTTCTTC
CASSEGTSTTYNEQFF
>NA|TRBV18|TRBJ2-2|NA
TGTGCCAGCTCACCCCAGGCGGGAACCTCCTACACCGGGGAGCTGTTTTTT
CASSPQAGTSYTGELFF
>NA|TRBV5-5|TRBJ2-7|TRBD1
TGTGCCAGCAGCACTGACAGGGACTACGAGCAGTACTTC
CASSTDRDYEQYF
>NA|TRBV28|TRBJ1-4|NA
TGTGCCAGCAGTTTTTCGTTACGGGCACTCGAGGGGGCAACTAATGAAAAACTGTTTTTT
CASSFSLRALEGATNEKLFF
>NA|TRBV18|TRBJ2-1|NA
TGTGCCAGCTCCAAAGGACTTCCCTACAATGAGCAGTTCTTC
CASSKGLPYNEQFF
>NA|TRBV6-5|TRBJ2-5|NA
TGTGCCAGCAGTCACGGGTGGGAGACCCAGTACTTC
CASSHGWETQYF
>NA|TRBV4-3|TRBJ1-5|NA
TGCGCCAGCAGCCAAGACATGGTCCAGAATCAGCCCCAGCATTTT
CASSQDMVQNQPQHF
>NA|TRBV7-3|TRBJ2-2|TRBD1
TGTGCCAGCAGCTCTACAGGGGCGATCGGGGAGCTGTTTTTT
CASSSTGAIGELFF
>NA|TRBV29-1|TRBJ2-7|NA
TGCAGCGCTGCCGGGTCCTCTTTTAGGGAGCAGTACTTC
CSAAGSSFREQYF
>NA|TRBV2|TRBJ1-2|NA
TGTGCCAGCACCAATCTTGGGGAAGCAGGGGATGGCTACACCTTC
CASTNLGEAGDGYTF
>NA|TRBV5-5|TRBJ2-7|TRBD1
TGTGCCAGCAGTTGGACAGGGGGTCCTCGGGAGCAGTACTTC
CASSWTGGPREQYF
>NA|TRBV10-1|TRBJ2-7|NA
TGCGCCAGCAGTGAGGGGCGCGGGATAGCGGCCTACGAGCAGTACTTC
CASSEGRGIAAYEQYF
>NA|TRBV5-1|TRBJ2-3|NA
TGCGCCAGCAGCCCCAATAGCGGATACGACACAGATACGCAGTATTTT
CASSPNSGYDTDTQYF
>NA|TRBV27|TRBJ2-7|NA
TGTGCCAGCAGTTCCCTGGGGAGGGGGACGGGAGAGCCCTACGAGCAGTACTTC
CASSSLGRGTGEPYEQYF
>NA|TRBV9|TRBJ1-2|NA
TGTGCCAGCAGCGTCTTAAACTATGGCTACACCTTC
CASSVLNYGYTF
>NA|TRBV4-3|TRBJ2-1|NA
TGCGCCAGCAGCCAAGACCCGGTGAGTGGGCTGGTCTTC
CASSQDPVSGLVF